This T cell receptor (beta chain) was obtained from a study of CD8+ T cells in alopecia areata. Extraction of RNA preceded its reverse transcription into cDNA, which served as the sequencing template. Assay: immunoSEQ multiplex PCR; the TCRdb copy retains only in-frame clones and omits some. The repertoire holds about 140,000 clones, with around 49% as singletons. Germline CDR1 reads MDHEN; CDR2 reads SYDVKM. This CDR3 has 14 amino acids. The ends lost 6 bases at V and 7 bases at J; junction bases unmatched: 5. Sequencing used CD4+ T cells sorted from blood, obtained at week 0. V gene TRBV28 combines with J gene TRBJ2-2, with 10 positions matching TRBD2. The source of this sequence is a human donor with alopecia areata. This CDR3 is CASRPSGRIGELFF. The CDR3 DNA follows: TGTGCCAGCAGACCTAGCGGGAGAATCGGGGAGCTGTTTTTT.